A single sample is the source of the 7 T cell receptor beta chains below, sequenced in a study of PD-L1 blockade in urothelial cancer. The assay was immunoSEQ multiplex PCR, and TCRdb's table has in-frame clones only and misses some. The sample contains about 72,000 clones, 84% of which appear only once. The sequences come from PBMCs, collected around atezolizumab (anti-PD-L1) treatment. These TCRs come from a man aged 65-85 years with urothelial cancer.

This chain joins TRBV5-1 and TRBJ2-7, with D maybe TRBD2 (5 bases). Trimming took off 0 bases at V and 3 bases at J, with 19 bases between the two ends. The V gene's germline CDR1 is SGHRS and CDR2 YFSETQ. CDR3 length equals 17 residues. CDR3 in DNA: TGCGCCAGCAGCTTGGCCTTGGGGAGCGGAGACCACTACGAGCAGTACTTC. Protein: CASSLALGSGDHYEQYF.

The chain carries TRBV11-2 and TRBJ2-7, with unresolved D. The V gene lost 0 bases and the J gene lost 5 bases, with 11 bases spanning the gap. The germline CDR1 and CDR2 sequences are SGHAT and FQNNGV. This CDR3 contains 14 residues. In DNA, the CDR3 is TGTGCCAGCAGCTTAGATTATCTAGTTAACGAGCAGTACTTC. Residues: CASSLDYLVNEQYF.

This clone was seen only once. This rearrangement joins TRBV29-1 to TRBJ1-4; possibly TRBD1 for D (6 bases). This CDR3 has 14 residues. V was shortened by 7 bases and J by 8 bases, with 20 bases between the two germline ends. Per the germline V gene, CDR1 is SQVTM and CDR2 is ANQGSEA. CDR3 sequence: CSARSGVKGEKLFF. As DNA, the CDR3 is TGCAGCGCCCGCTCAGGGGTTAAGGGGGAAAAACTGTTTTTT.

This clone was recorded once. V is TRBV23-1 and J is TRBJ2-2, with D maybe TRBD1 (6 bases). TRBV23-1 is an ORF; its function is uncertain. The CDR3 has 14 amino acids. V dropped 3 bases and J dropped 9 bases, with 14 bases sitting between them. CDR3 coding DNA: TGCGCCAGCAGTCATCCTCGACAGGTCCGGGAGCTGTTTTTT. Its translation: CASSHPRQVRELFF.

The chain joins TRBV21-1 to TRBJ2-2; TRBD2, the table's D call, lacks a check against the DNA. TRBV21-1 is designated a pseudogene. The CDR3 loop spans 15 amino acids. CDR3 in amino acids: CASSKAPGGTGELFF. CDR3 in DNA: TGTGCCAGCAGCAAAGCCCCGGGTGGCACCGGGGAGCTGTTTTTT.

V usage is TRBV5-1 and J usage is TRBJ2-1; 8 nucleotides align to TRBD1. Trimming at V came to 4 bases and at J to 6 bases, leaving 12 bases not matched to a gene. The germline CDR1 and CDR2 sequences are SGHRS and YFSETQ. The CDR3 length is 16 residues. The CDR3 region is CASSRRGQVRTNEQFF. CDR3 nucleotide sequence: TGCGCCAGCAGCCGTAGGGGACAGGTCCGTACCAATGAGCAGTTCTTC.

The chain couples TRBV6-4 to TRBJ1-5, with D unresolved. Germline V lookup: CDR1 MRHNA, CDR2 SNTAGT. The V gene lost 1 base and the J gene lost 2 bases, with 18 bases spanning the gap. The CDR3 extends over 18 amino acids. In nucleotides, the CDR3 is TGTGCCAGCAGTGACTGCCCCCGAACTTACGGGGGCAATCAGCCCCAGCATTTT. Protein product: CASSDCPRTYGGNQPQHF.